The clone carrying this T cell receptor beta chain was detected a few times. Its antigen is as yet unknown. The entry originates in a study of beta chain features in type 1 diabetes. Whole-study results and caveats: Shorter templates may be favored by PCR, equally so in patients and controls. VDJ junctions sequenced from type 1 diabetes patients showed fewer insertions and more deletions.

Sequenced material consisted of expressed TCRB transcripts (all of the isolated RNA was reverse transcribed). Repertoires were generated with immunoSEQ multiplex PCR, while TCRdb's copy carries only in-frame clones and drops some. The repertoire holds 330,000 or so clones, with 15% to 20% as singletons. The sequence was collected from a woman aged 18-29 years in good health. The sample taken for sequencing was naive CD4+ T cells from blood.

The CDR3 reads CASSYGDGVGYTF. The CDR3 DNA sequence: TGTGCCAGCAGTTATGGAGACGGGGTTGGCTACACCTTC. The rearrangement joins TRBV6-6 to TRBJ1-2; D ambiguous. Trimming shortened V by 3 bases and J by 7 bases, and 12 bases separated the two germline ends. CDR1 and CDR2 from the germline V gene are MNHNY and SVGAGI (reference sequence). The CDR3 length is 13 residues.